Shown below are 31 T cell receptor beta chains from a single sample sequenced in a study of OX40 agonist ivuxolimab in advanced cancers. TCRdb's copy holds only in-frame clones and misses some; the assay was immunoSEQ multiplex PCR. The repertoire consists of 60,000 to 75,000 clones, with approximately 91% occurring once and the leading ten covering about 5%. Sequenced material: CD4+ or CD8+ T cells sorted from blood, taken in a trial of the OX40 agonist ivuxolimab. The source is an adult with an advanced solid tumor such as melanoma, head and neck, liver or kidney cancer.

This rearrangement joins TRBV5-6 to TRBJ2-6; D remains ambiguous. Trimming removed 4 bases at V and 0 bases at J, with 14 bases between. Germline V lookup: CDR1 SGHDT, CDR2 YYEEEE. The CDR3 spans 17 residues. CDR3 DNA sequence: TGTGCCAGCAGCCGCAATCTCCAAAGCTCTGGGGCCAACGTCCTGACTTTC. Encoded protein: CASSRNLQSSGANVLTF.

This clone was seen a few times. CDR3 coding DNA: TGTGCCAGCAGCAAGGGACTGTTCACAGATACGCAGTATTTT. Translating it yields CASSKGLFTDTQYF. The chain uses TRBV7-3 and TRBJ2-3, with a tentative D call TRBD2 (6 bases). This CDR3 spans 14 amino acids. CDR1 and CDR2 from the germline V gene are SGHTA and FQGTGA. V shed 5 bases and J shed 2 bases, with 11 bases lying between them.

The chain links TRBV20-1 to TRBJ2-1; D is ambiguous. Trimming stripped 6 bases from V and 9 bases from J, with 9 bases between. The CDR3 is made up of 10 amino acids. CDR1 and CDR2 from the germline V gene are DFQATT and SNEGSKA (reference sequence). In DNA form, the CDR3 reads TGCAGTGCCGTGACCCCTGAGCAGTTCTTC. This gives the protein CSAVTPEQFF.

This clone was seen once. The chain uses TRBV4-1 and TRBJ2-7; the D gene is possibly TRBD2 (5 bases). The CDR3 is 15 amino acids. Trimming cost V 1 base and J 3 bases, with 13 bases left between them. Germline V CDR1 and CDR2: MGHRA, YSYEKL. The CDR3 bases are TGCGCCAGCAGCCAAGCAGCGGAGGTCAACTACGAGCAGTACTTC. Protein product: CASSQAAEVNYEQYF.

V and J are TRBV11-2 and TRBJ1-1; the match to TRBD1 covers 7 bases. The CDR3 is made up of 14 amino acids. With V trimmed by 6 bases and J by 4 bases, 8 bases remained unmatched. Germline V gene data show CDR1 as SGHAT and CDR2 as FQNNGV. This chain's CDR3 is CASRPPTGSTEAFF. For the CDR3, the DNA is TGTGCCAGCAGACCTCCGACAGGGAGCACTGAAGCTTTCTTT.

This clone was detected a few times. This rearrangement joins TRBV2 to TRBJ2-2; TRBD1 matches 9 bases. V gave up 8 bases and J gave up 4 bases; unmatched junction bases: 8. CDR1 and CDR2 from the germline V gene are SNHLY and FYNNEI. The CDR3 spans 15 residues. The CDR3 sequence: CASRQGVVSTGELFF. The CDR3 coding sequence is TGTGCCAGCCGACAGGGGGTCGTTAGCACCGGGGAGCTGTTTTTT.

This sequence joins TRBV2 and TRBJ2-1, with 7 bases lining up with TRBD2. V trimming: 2 bases; J trimming: 2 bases; junction bases outside the gene matches: 6. Germline CDR1 is SNHLY and CDR2 is FYNNEI. This CDR3 contains 16 residues. CDR3 bases: TGTGCCAGCAGTGAAAGTACGGGGAGGGCCTACAATGAGCAGTTCTTC. This gives the protein CASSESTGRAYNEQFF.

The chain carries TRBV18 and TRBJ1-3, with D possibly matching TRBD1 (6 bases). V was trimmed by 0 bases and J by 0 bases, leaving 27 bases between them. The CDR3 is 22 amino acids. Germline CDR1 is KGHSH and CDR2 is LQKENI. This CDR3 reads CASSPPNRQVPDRGNSGNTIYF. The CDR3 region has the DNA TGTGCCAGCTCACCACCCAACCGACAGGTACCTGATCGCGGCAACTCTGGAAACACCATATATTTT.

The genes are TRBV28 and TRBJ2-7; D is unclear. V was cut by 2 bases and J by 2 bases, with 13 bases left in between. Germline loops: CDR1 MDHEN, CDR2 SYDVKM. This CDR3 comprises 15 residues. CDR3: CASSLVRGTAYEQYF. Here the CDR3 DNA reads TGTGCCAGCAGTTTAGTTCGAGGCACAGCCTACGAGCAGTACTTC.

Comments on this clone: The junction does not match germline at one end; this may be a read error. The V call is TRBV7-6, the J call TRBJ1-1; D is ambiguous. The germline V gene has CDR1 SGHVS and CDR2 FNYEAQ. The CDR3 covers 14 residues. Here the CDR3 reads CASSFPDMNIEAFF. The DNA for the CDR3 is TGTGCCAGCAGCTTCCCAGACATGAACATTGAAGCTTTCTTT.

The V gene is TRBV7-6, the J gene TRBJ2-7, with 7 bases identical to TRBD1. The CDR3 sequence is 15 residues long. The V gene's germline CDR1 is SGHVS and CDR2 FNYEAQ. Trimming removed 3 bases from V and 3 bases from J; junction bases left unmatched: 8. This CDR3 is CASSFVAGGYYEQYF. CDR3 DNA sequence: TGTGCCAGCAGCTTCGTGGCAGGGGGATACTACGAGCAGTACTTC.

About this clone itself: At one end the junction does not follow the germline gene, possibly because of a read error. The chain carries TRBV7-2 and TRBJ2-1, with TRBD1 identical over 8 bases. The CDR3 is 15 residues long. Germline CDR1 reads SGHTA; CDR2 reads FQGNSA. CDR3 protein: CASSFQDREVGKTVF. The CDR3 DNA sequence: TGTGCCAGCAGCTTCCAGGACAGGGAGGTTGGGAAGACGGTCTTC.

This chain joins TRBV19 and TRBJ1-5; D is unresolved. V was pared by 0 bases and J by 4 bases, with 4 bases between. This CDR3 has 13 amino acids. Germline loops: CDR1 LNHDA, CDR2 SQIVND (reference sequence). The CDR3 DNA reads as TGTGCCAGTAGTATAGAAAAGAATCAGCCCCAGCATTTT. Amino acid sequence: CASSIEKNQPQHF.

This sequence joins TRBV19 and TRBJ1-5; no definite D call. Germline lookup yields CDR1 LNHDA and CDR2 SQIVND (reference sequence). V dropped 0 bases and J dropped 6 bases, with 3 bases sitting between them. This CDR3 contains 12 residues. The CDR3 coding sequence is TGTGCCAGTAGTATAGAGGGTCAGCCCCAGCATTTT. This sequence encodes CASSIEGQPQHF.

The chain carries TRBV18 and TRBJ1-1; the D is unclear. The CDR3 is 15 residues long. CDR1 is KGHSH and CDR2 is LQKENI in the germline V gene. V dropped 3 bases and J dropped 0 bases, with 11 bases sitting between them. CDR3 sequence reads: CASSPLQYMNTEAFF. CDR3 coding DNA: TGTGCCAGCTCACCCCTACAGTACATGAACACTGAAGCTTTCTTT.

The rearrangement joins TRBV2 to TRBJ1-6; TRBD1 is a possible D gene (6 bases). The ends were cut back, 4 bases at V and 7 bases at J, with 14 bases in the middle. Germline V gene lookup returns CDR1 SNHLY and CDR2 FYNNEI. This CDR3 has 15 residues. The CDR3 sequence is CASSVTDRTNSPLHF. The CDR3 nucleotides are TGTGCCAGCAGTGTTACAGACAGGACGAATTCACCCCTCCACTTT. Full variable domain (rest looked up from reference TRBV2 and TRBJ1-6): EPEVTQTPSHQVTQMGQEVILRCVPISNHLYFYWYRQILGQKVEFLVSFYNNEISEKSEIFDDQFSVERPDGSNFTLKIRSTKLEDSAMYFCASSVTDRTNSPLHFGNGTRLTVT.

This chain joins TRBV18 and TRBJ2-3; no firm D call. The CDR3 sequence is 15 residues long. V lost 0 bases, J lost 0 bases, and 7 bases lay in between. Germline V CDR1 and CDR2: KGHSH, LQKENI. The CDR3 region has the DNA TGTGCCAGCTCACCACCGGGCCGCAGCACAGATACGCAGTATTTT. It encodes CASSPPGRSTDTQYF.

The V and J genes are TRBV19 and TRBJ1-6, with D possibly being TRBD1 (5 bases). Germline lookup yields CDR1 LNHDA and CDR2 SQIVND (reference sequence). CDR3 length: 15 amino acids. V shed 5 bases and J shed 5 bases, with 13 bases lying between them. The CDR3 DNA is TGTGCCAGTAGTTCGTCAGGGTCCCATAATTCACCCCTCCACTTT. Its translation is CASSSSGSHNSPLHF. Complete variable domain (other parts from reference TRBV19 and TRBJ1-6): DGGITQSPKYLFRKEGQNVTLSCEQNLNHDAMYWYRQDPGQGLRLIYYSQIVNDFQKGDIAEGYSVSREKKESFPLTVTSAQKNPTAFYLCASSSSGSHNSPLHFGNGTRLTVT.

The chain carries TRBV28 and TRBJ2-5; D remains unclear. The CDR3 loop spans 13 amino acids. The germline V gene has CDR1 MDHEN and CDR2 SYDVKM. Trimming removed 3 bases from V and 5 bases from J, with 10 bases in between. For the CDR3, the DNA is TGTGCCAGCAGTTTGCGCAGGTGGGAGACCCAGTACTTC. Amino acid sequence: CASSLRRWETQYF.

This clone was seen a handful of times. The rearrangement joins TRBV6-6 to TRBJ1-1, with no clear D. This CDR3 region has 13 residues. V was shortened by 5 bases and J by 5 bases, with 12 bases between the two germline ends. Germline values: CDR1 MNHNY, CDR2 SVGAGI (reference sequence). The CDR3 loop reads CASSPDQWTEAFF. DNA of the CDR3: TGTGCCAGCAGTCCAGACCAATGGACTGAAGCTTTCTTT.

The chain recombines TRBV7-9 with TRBJ2-1; 13 bases agree with TRBD2. Trimming at V came to 4 bases and at J to 2 bases, leaving 5 bases not matched to a gene. Germline V gene sequence: CDR1 SEHNR, CDR2 FQNEAQ (reference sequence). CDR3 length equals 17 residues. The CDR3 DNA reads TGTGCCAGCAGCTCGGGACTAGCGGGAACAGCCTACAATGAGCAGTTCTTC. This encodes CASSSGLAGTAYNEQFF. The full variable domain, with the rest looked up from reference TRBV7-9 and TRBJ2-1, is DTGVSQNPRHKITKRGQNVTFRCDPISEHNRLYWYRQTLGQGPEFLTYFQNEAQLEKSRLLSDRFSAERPKGSFSTLEIQRTEQGDSAMYLCASSSGLAGTAYNEQFFGPGTRLTVL.

The V call is TRBV28, the J call TRBJ2-7; D is perhaps TRBD1 or TRBD2 (5 bases each). The germline V gene has CDR1 MDHEN and CDR2 SYDVKM. CDR3 length: 14 amino acids. V dropped 10 bases and J dropped 3 bases, with 19 bases sitting between them. The DNA of the CDR3 is TGTGCCATTAAGAAATTCACGGGGCTCTACGAGCAGTACTTC. This sequence encodes CAIKKFTGLYEQYF.

The V gene is TRBV4-1, the J gene TRBJ2-3, with 9 nucleotides matching TRBD2. The CDR3 is 16 amino acids. The J segment lost 4 bases and the V segment lost 4 bases, leaving 9 bases of the junction unmatched. Per germline, CDR1 MGHRA and CDR2 YSYEKL. Here the CDR3 DNA reads TGCGCCAGCAGCCCCCGGGGACTAGCTATGCCAGATACGCAGTATTTT. It is translated as CASSPRGLAMPDTQYF.

This clone came up once. The chain combines TRBV19 with TRBJ1-1; 7 positions match TRBD1. With 2 bases clipped from V and 2 bases from J, the junction kept 5 bases outside the gene matches. The CDR3 is 15 amino acids. Germline values: CDR1 LNHDA, CDR2 SQIVND (reference sequence). CDR3 coding DNA: TGTGCCAGTAGTATAAACAGGGGAGGAAACACTGAAGCTTTCTTT. This translates into CASSINRGGNTEAFF.

This clone was seen only a few times. The chain is built from TRBV7-3 and TRBJ2-6; D gene uncertain. Germline CDR1 and CDR2: SGHTA and FQGTGA. Trimming pared 4 bases from V and 0 bases from J, leaving 10 bases between. CDR3 size: 16 residues. As DNA, the CDR3 is TGTGCCAGCAGCTCCGACGCCTACTCTGGGGCCAACGTCCTGACTTTC. Its translation is CASSSDAYSGANVLTF.

There are a few counts of this clone. V usage is TRBV30 and J usage is TRBJ1-1; D is possibly TRBD1 (5 bases). Germline V lookup: CDR1 GTSNPN, CDR2 SVGIG (reference sequence). The ends were cut back, 2 bases at V and 2 bases at J, with 9 bases in the middle. CDR3 size: 13 residues. CDR3 in DNA: TGTGCCTGGAGTTCCGGGACCAACACTGAAGCTTTCTTT. Its protein product is CAWSSGTNTEAFF.

This sequence joins TRBV19 and TRBJ2-5, with no clear D. Trimming took 1 base from V and 1 from J, leaving 7 bases between them. The germline gives CDR1 LNHDA, CDR2 SQIVND (reference sequence). This CDR3 comprises 14 residues. Written as DNA, the CDR3 is TGTGCCAGTAGTATAGGACCGCTCCAAGAGACCCAGTACTTC. Encoded protein: CASSIGPLQETQYF.

CDR3 sequence: CASSYRRNEQFF. DNA for the CDR3: TGTGCCAGCAGTTATAGACGGAATGAGCAGTTCTTC. The chain uses TRBV28 and TRBJ2-1; D not certain. From germline, CDR1 is MDHEN and CDR2 SYDVKM. This CDR3 region has 12 residues. V lost 4 bases to trimming and J lost 7 bases, with 8 bases between them.

In the case of this clone: It is likely a read error: a sequence one base away is far more abundant. V gene TRBV4-1 combines with J gene TRBJ2-7, with 12 bases matching TRBD2. Unmatched junction bases numbered 12, after V lost 3 bases and J lost 0 bases. The length of the CDR3 is 19 residues. Germline V lookup: CDR1 MGHRA, CDR2 YSYEKL. The chain's CDR3 is CASSHAGTSGPQSSYEQYF. Written as DNA, the CDR3 is TGCGCCAGCAGCCATGCCGGGACTAGCGGGCCCCAGAGCTCCTACGAGCAGTACTTC.

The chain employs TRBV30 and TRBJ2-7; 9 bases line up with TRBD1. Germline CDR1 and CDR2: GTSNPN and SVGIG (reference sequence). V was clipped by 0 bases and J by 7 bases; unmatched bases: 7. The CDR3 has 14 amino acids. CDR3 region: CAWSVRDRAREQYF. The CDR3 bases are TGTGCCTGGAGTGTTAGGGACAGGGCTCGGGAGCAGTACTTC.

The chain links TRBV7-6 to TRBJ2-5; unclear D gene. CDR1 is SGHVS and CDR2 is FNYEAQ in the germline V gene. The CDR3 contains 13 residues. The V and J ends lost 1 base and 4 bases respectively, with 7 bases between them. In nucleotides, the CDR3 is TGTGCCAGCAGCTTAGGCACTCGAGAGACCCAGTACTTC. Encoded protein: CASSLGTRETQYF.